Each of the 24 T cell receptor beta chains below was sequenced from the same sample in a study of read filtering for tumor transcriptome and immune sequencing. Molecular barcoded adaptors covering alpha/delta and beta/gamma chains were used on roughly 400 ng RNA. From the reads, TCRdb called clonotypes with MiXCR, one entry per CDR3 protein. The data hold roughly 90,000 distinct CDR3 sequences, with 10% to 15% observed a single time. The sample was a population of CD138-negative cells sorted from bone marrow. The receptors here all came from a donor over 35 with multiple myeloma.

This clonotype was picked up many times. The chain couples TRBV2 to TRBJ2-7, with D perhaps matching TRBD1 (6 bases). Per the germline V gene, CDR1 is SNHLY and CDR2 is FYNNEI. V lost 5 bases and J 2 bases, leaving 13 bases between the germline ends. The CDR3 runs to 14 residues. The CDR3 nucleotides are TGTGCCAGCAGTCCCGGGACACCTCCCTACGAGCAGTACTTC. Translation: CASSPGTPPYEQYF.

This clonotype was picked up many times. This chain connects TRBV2 to TRBJ2-1, with 8 bases fitting TRBD2. The CDR3 extends over 15 amino acids. The junction had 12 bases not matched to a gene; V was cut back by 4 bases and J by 10 bases. CDR1 SNHLY and CDR2 FYNNEI come from the germline V gene. CDR3 protein: CASSGQTTGGEEQFF. The CDR3 nucleotides read TGTGCCAGCAGTGGACAGACAACGGGAGGGGAAGAGCAGTTCTTC.

At least ten counts were recorded for this clonotype. The chain uses TRBV7-9 and TRBJ2-1, with 13 bases matching TRBD2. V lost 5 bases to trimming and J lost 8 bases; unmatched junction nucleotides: 6. Per germline, CDR1 SEHNR and CDR2 FQNEAQ (reference sequence). This CDR3 has 15 amino acids. The CDR3 sequence is CASSQLAGGPDEQFF. CDR3 DNA: TGTGCCAGCAGCCAACTAGCGGGAGGGCCGGATGAGCAGTTCTTC.

Points on this clonotype: A much more abundant neighbour one base away suggests this may be a read error. Given the absence of the conserved phenylalanine or tryptophan at the CDR3 end, a read error is likely. The DNA is omitted, as the CDR3 cannot be located on it reliably, and the CDR3 follows TCRdb's listing. The genes are TRBV21-1 and TRBJ1-5; the tabulated D call, TRBD1, remains unverified against the DNA. TRBV21-1 is a recognized pseudogene. The CDR3 totals 18 residues, both ends included. The CDR3 loop is CASSKTPGAEGCNQPQHL.

This clonotype was counted only a few times. A junction end diverges from the germline sequence, so it may reflect a read error. V and J are TRBV7-3 and TRBJ2-1; 11 nucleotides match TRBD2. Germline V gene sequence: CDR1 SGHTA, CDR2 FQGTGA. The CDR3 runs to 15 residues. In nucleotides, the CDR3 is TGTGCCAGCAGCCAAACTAGCGGGAGCTACGATGAGCAGTCCTTC. This codes for CASSQTSGSYDEQSF.

V usage is TRBV20-1 and J usage is TRBJ2-1; 11 bases are a match to TRBD2. CDR1 is DFQATT and CDR2 is SNEGSKA in the germline V gene (reference sequence). V shed 5 bases, J shed 7 bases, and the junction held 4 bases outside the gene matches. The CDR3 sequence is 13 residues long. In nucleotides, the CDR3 is TGCAGTGCTCAGGGGACTAGCGGAAATGAGCAGTTCTTC. Translation gives CSAQGTSGNEQFF.

This clonotype was recorded at least ten times. The chain combines TRBV5-1 with TRBJ2-7, with 9 bases that match TRBD1. The CDR3 is 14 amino acids. V was clipped by 0 bases and J by 6 bases; unmatched bases: 4. CDR1 SGHRS and CDR2 YFSETQ come from the germline V gene. For the CDR3, the DNA is TGCGCCAGCAGCTTGGATGTGACAGGGGGCGAGCAGTACTTC. Its translation is CASSLDVTGGEQYF.

This clonotype appeared many times. This chain links TRBV29-1 with TRBJ2-5, with a weak D call TRBD1 (5 bases). The V gene lost 0 bases and the J gene lost 2 bases, with 13 bases spanning the gap. Germline V lookup: CDR1 SQVTM, CDR2 ANQGSEA. The length of the CDR3 is 15 residues. DNA for the CDR3: TGCAGCGTTGAAGATTACAGGAGACCGCAAGAGACCCAGTACTTC. Amino acids: CSVEDYRRPQETQYF.

As concerns this clonotype: A much larger clonotype is one base distant, so this may be a read error. The V and J genes are TRBV3-1 and TRBJ2-7, with D unresolved. Per germline, CDR1 LGHDT and CDR2 YNNKEL (reference sequence). The CDR3 sequence is 13 residues long. CDR3 DNA: TGTGCCTGCAGCCAAGGAGTTGGCTACGAGCAGTACTTC. Its translation is CACSQGVGYEQYF.

This chain uses TRBV29-1 with TRBJ2-5, with D unresolved. CDR1 SQVTM and CDR2 ANQGSEA come from the germline V gene. This CDR3 is built from 10 residues. Trimming pared 6 bases from V and 3 bases from J, leaving 5 bases between. In DNA, the CDR3 is TGCAGCGTCGCAGAAGAGACCCAGTACTTC. Residues: CSVAEETQYF.

This clonotype was seen many times. This chain uses TRBV7-2 with TRBJ2-1; no clear D. Germline CDR1 is SGHTA and CDR2 is FQGNSA. This CDR3 is built from 12 residues. Trimming cost V 5 bases and J 6 bases, with 8 bases left between them. CDR3 nucleotide sequence: TGTGCCAGCAGCCCCTACCTCAATGAGCAGTTCTTC. This gives the protein CASSPYLNEQFF.

This clonotype was detected a few times. This chain uses TRBV24-1 with TRBJ2-3; TRBD1 might be the D (6 bases). V gave up 2 bases and J gave up 4 bases, with 15 bases separating them. CDR3 size: 16 residues. Germline V gene data show CDR1 as KGHDR and CDR2 as SFDVKD. The CDR3 is CATSDSHRVRADTQYF. The CDR3 nucleotides read TGTGCCACCAGTGATTCCCACAGGGTGAGGGCAGATACGCAGTATTTT.

Here the CDR3 DNA reads TGTGCCAGCAGCGCTGGAAGGGGGAGGGCCTACAATGAGCAGTTCTTC. This encodes CASSAGRGRAYNEQFF. This chain joins TRBV2 and TRBJ2-1; D may be TRBD2 (7 bases). This CDR3 region has 16 residues. Germline V gene data show CDR1 as SNHLY and CDR2 as FYNNEI. V was trimmed by 6 bases and J by 2 bases, leaving 17 bases between them.

This clonotype was observed at least ten times. This chain uses TRBV7-9 with TRBJ2-1; TRBD2 agrees at 7 bases. This CDR3 is 16 amino acids long. V gave up 5 bases and J gave up 6 bases; unmatched junction bases: 13. The V gene's germline CDR1 is SEHNR and CDR2 FQNEAQ (reference sequence). Written as DNA, the CDR3 is TGTGCCAGCAGCCCACCTAGGACCGGGAGGATCAATGAGCAGTTCTTC. Amino acids: CASSPPRTGRINEQFF.

This clonotype was seen many times. The genes are TRBV6-1 and TRBJ1-2, with 8 bases lining up with TRBD1. V dropped 0 bases and J dropped 4; count of bases not matched to a gene: 4. This CDR3 comprises 15 residues. The germline V gene has CDR1 MNHNS and CDR2 SASEGT. The CDR3 sequence: CASSEASGGIYGYTF. In DNA form, the CDR3 reads TGTGCCAGCAGTGAAGCCTCAGGGGGCATCTATGGCTACACCTTC.

This clonotype was found a few times. The chain carries TRBV6-5 and TRBJ1-3; D remains unclear. This CDR3 is built from 17 residues. V was pared by 2 bases and J by 0 bases, with 14 bases between. Germline V gene sequence: CDR1 MNHEY, CDR2 SVGAGI. CDR3: CASSYRRPGDSGNTIYF. The CDR3 DNA sequence: TGTGCCAGCAGTTACAGGCGCCCCGGAGACTCTGGAAACACCATATATTTT.

In its sample, this clonotype was seen many times. The chain has TRBV5-1 and TRBJ2-1; 7 nucleotides line up with TRBD1. The germline V gene has CDR1 SGHRS and CDR2 YFSETQ. The J segment lost 0 bases and the V segment lost 5 bases, leaving 8 bases of the junction unmatched. The CDR3 loop spans 16 amino acids. The CDR3 loop is CASRGTASPSYNEQFF. In nucleotides, the CDR3 is TGCGCCAGCAGGGGGACAGCTTCCCCCTCCTACAATGAGCAGTTCTTC.

In its sample, this clonotype was seen many times. This rearrangement joins TRBV15 to TRBJ2-1; D is possibly TRBD1 (6 bases). The length of the CDR3 is 15 residues. Germline V lookup: CDR1 LNHNV, CDR2 YYDKDF (reference sequence). Trimming left V 0 bases short and J 5 bases short, with 11 bases between. The CDR3 nucleotides are TGTGCCACCAGCAGAGATGGGGGCTTCAACAATGAGCAGTTCTTC. This translates into CATSRDGGFNNEQFF.

This clonotype showed up many times. The rearrangement links TRBV5-1 to TRBJ2-1, with 7 bases that match TRBD2. V lost 3 bases and J lost 9; bases outside the gene matches: 3. Germline values: CDR1 SGHRS, CDR2 YFSETQ. This CDR3 region has 12 residues. In DNA, the CDR3 is TGCGCCAGCAGCTGGGGAGGGTTTGAGCAGTTCTTC. As protein: CASSWGGFEQFF.

As concerns this clonotype: This probably arose from a read error, given a far larger clone one base away. The chain joins TRBV11-2 to TRBJ2-6; TRBD2 matches 7 bases. Germline-derived CDR1 and CDR2 are SGHAT and FQNNGV. The length of the CDR3 is 16 residues. The CDR3 DNA reads TGTGCCAGCAGCTTGGAGACTAGCTCTGGGGCCAACGTCCCGACTTTC. Its translation: CASSLETSSGANVPTF.

The table lists this clonotype with a few counts. A much bigger clone sits one base away, suggesting this may be a read error. The V call is TRBV11-2, the J call TRBJ2-2, with D unclear. The CDR3 has 11 amino acids. Germline CDR1 reads SGHAT; CDR2 reads FQNNGV. DNA of the CDR3: TGTGCCAGCGGCTTGGTCGGGGAGCTGTTTTTT. Its protein product is CASGLVGELFF. Full variable domain (remainder filled in from reference TRBV11-2 and TRBJ2-2): EAGVAQSPRYKIIEKRQSVAFWCNPISGHATLYWYQQILGQGPKLLIQFQNNGVVDDSQLPKDRFSAERLKGVDSTLKIQPAKLEDSAVYLCASGLVGELFFGEGSRLTVL.

Many counts were recorded for this clonotype. This chain joins TRBV18 and TRBJ2-3, with TRBD1 as a possible D gene (6 bases). The length of the CDR3 is 16 residues. Germline CDR1 KGHSH, CDR2 LQKENI. V lost 0 bases to trimming and J lost 3 bases, with 13 bases between them. The CDR3 spells CASSPPLTGSTDTQYF. Written as DNA, the CDR3 is TGTGCCAGCTCACCACCCTTGACAGGTTCAACAGATACGCAGTATTTT.

The J gene is TRBJ1-5, the V gene TRBV15; 9 bases line up with TRBD1. J was trimmed by 4 bases and V by 9 bases; bases with no gene match: 4. The CDR3 extends over 13 amino acids. Germline lookup yields CDR1 LNHNV and CDR2 YYDKDF (reference sequence). As DNA, the CDR3 is TGTGCCACTCGCGGGACAGGGAATCAGCCCCAGCATTTT. Amino acids: CATRGTGNQPQHF. Full variable domain (remainder filled in from reference TRBV15 and TRBJ1-5): DAMVIQNPRYQVTQFGKPVTLSCSQTLNHNVMYWYQQKSSQAPKLLFHYYDKDFNNEADTPDNFQSRRPNTSFCFLDIRSPGLGDTAMYLCATRGTGNQPQHFGDGTRLSIL.

On this clonotype: A much larger clone lies a single base off, so this may be a read error. V gene TRBV20-1 combines with J gene TRBJ2-7; D not certain. The CDR3 contains 12 residues. Germline CDR1 reads DFQATT; CDR2 reads SNEGSKA (reference sequence). The V gene lost 0 bases and the J gene lost 9 bases, with 12 bases spanning the gap. This CDR3 is CSARDNQRVQYF. As DNA, the CDR3 is TGCAGTGCTAGAGATAACCAGCGCGTGCAGTACTTC.